This T cell receptor (beta chain) was sequenced in a study of blood T cell repertoires in COVID-19. Across the study: COVID-19 samples, acute and convalescent, were from the United States, Italy and Spain. The cDNA or gDNA used as material had been derived from T cells, B-cell-depleted T cells, or PBMCs.

The authors' processing: Counts of nucleated cells, estimated from reference gene primer amplification, were obtained. Method: immunoSEQ multiplex PCR; TCRdb's copy keeps in-frame clones and lacks some. That table is the source of V, J and clone size, and D and trimming were worked out from the DNA. The sample holds 250,000 to 350,000 clones, 70% to 85% seen once. Germline trimming cut 7 bases from V and 6 bases from J; bases unmatched to any gene: 3. The germline CDR1 and CDR2 sequences are SGDLS and YYNGEE. The CDR3 loop spans 13 amino acids. This clone was detected only a few times. Patients in Seattle were enrolled during active infection, then followed longitudinally.

The sample comprised peripheral blood. The clonotype originates from a human donor with COVID-19, enrolled during active disease. The donor label of this sample is uncertain. This chain connects TRBV9 to TRBJ1-5; TRBD1 aligns across 11 bases. CDR3 DNA sequence: TGTGCCAGCTCCGGGACAGGGGGTCAGCCCCAGCATTTT. Amino acid sequence: CASSGTGGQPQHF.